This T cell receptor beta chain originates from a study of blood T cell repertoires in COVID-19. Turning to the study itself: The United States, Italy and Spain supplied acute and convalescent COVID-19 samples.

Original data processing: Reference gene primer amplification gave nucleated cell count estimates. Assay used: immunoSEQ multiplex PCR; TCRdb lists only in-frame clones, some missing. The D gene and trimming were derived from the DNA, and the V and J assignments and clone size from that table. The sample has 80,000 or so clones; around 80% are singletons. V gave up 6 bases and J gave up 9 bases, with 11 bases separating them. This CDR3 is built from 11 residues. Germline-derived CDR1 and CDR2 are SNHLY and FYNNEI. Sequencing input: peripheral blood. V and J are TRBV2 and TRBJ1-1; unclear D gene. The receptor was isolated from a man in his sixties with acute or convalescent COVID-19. CDR3 loop: CASSPLLKAFF. The CDR3 bases are TGTGCCAGCAGCCCTCTTCTAAAAGCTTTCTTT.